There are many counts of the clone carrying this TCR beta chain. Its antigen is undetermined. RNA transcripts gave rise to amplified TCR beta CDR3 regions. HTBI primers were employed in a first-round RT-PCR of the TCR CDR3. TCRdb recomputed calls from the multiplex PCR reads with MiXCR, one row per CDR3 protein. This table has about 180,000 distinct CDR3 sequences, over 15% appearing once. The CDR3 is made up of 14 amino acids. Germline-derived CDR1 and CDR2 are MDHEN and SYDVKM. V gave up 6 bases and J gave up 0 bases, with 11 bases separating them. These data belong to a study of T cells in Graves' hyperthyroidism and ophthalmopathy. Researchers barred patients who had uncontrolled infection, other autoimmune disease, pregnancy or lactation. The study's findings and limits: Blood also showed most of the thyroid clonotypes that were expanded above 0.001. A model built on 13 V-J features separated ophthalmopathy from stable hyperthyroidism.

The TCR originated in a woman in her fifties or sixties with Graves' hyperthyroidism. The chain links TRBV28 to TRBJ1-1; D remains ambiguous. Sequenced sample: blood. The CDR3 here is CASSPMWVNTEAFF. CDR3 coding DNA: TGTGCCAGCAGCCCTATGTGGGTGAACACTGAAGCTTTCTTT.